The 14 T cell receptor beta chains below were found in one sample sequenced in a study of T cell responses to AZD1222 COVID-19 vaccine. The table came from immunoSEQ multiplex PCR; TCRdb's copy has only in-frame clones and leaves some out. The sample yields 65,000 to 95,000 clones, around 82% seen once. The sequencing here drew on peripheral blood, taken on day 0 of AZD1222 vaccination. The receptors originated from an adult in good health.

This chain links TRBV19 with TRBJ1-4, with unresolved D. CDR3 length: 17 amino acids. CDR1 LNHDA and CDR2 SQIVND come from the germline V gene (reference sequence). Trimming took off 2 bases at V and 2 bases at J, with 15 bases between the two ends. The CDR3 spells CASSIPSWSGTNEKLFF. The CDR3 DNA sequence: TGTGCCAGTAGTATACCCAGCTGGTCCGGGACTAATGAAAAACTGTTTTTT.

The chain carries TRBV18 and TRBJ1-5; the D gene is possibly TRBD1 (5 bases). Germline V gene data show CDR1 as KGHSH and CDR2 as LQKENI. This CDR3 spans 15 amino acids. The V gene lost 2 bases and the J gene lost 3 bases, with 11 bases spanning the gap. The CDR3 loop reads CASSPGGNNNQPQHF. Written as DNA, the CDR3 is TGTGCCAGCTCACCAGGGGGGAATAACAATCAGCCCCAGCATTTT. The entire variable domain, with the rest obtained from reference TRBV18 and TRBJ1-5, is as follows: NAGVMQNPRHLVRRRGQEARLRCSPMKGHSHVYWYRQLPEEGLKFMVYLQKENIIDESGMPKERFSAEFPKEGPSILRIQQVVRGDSAAYFCASSPGGNNNQPQHFGDGTRLSIL.

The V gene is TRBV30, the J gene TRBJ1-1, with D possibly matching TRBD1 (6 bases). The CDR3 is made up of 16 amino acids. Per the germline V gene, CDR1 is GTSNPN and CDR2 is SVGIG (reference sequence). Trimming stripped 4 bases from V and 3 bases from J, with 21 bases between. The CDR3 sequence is CAWTLWGGPKDTEAFF. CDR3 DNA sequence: TGTGCCTGGACCCTCTGGGGGGGCCCTAAGGACACTGAAGCTTTCTTT.

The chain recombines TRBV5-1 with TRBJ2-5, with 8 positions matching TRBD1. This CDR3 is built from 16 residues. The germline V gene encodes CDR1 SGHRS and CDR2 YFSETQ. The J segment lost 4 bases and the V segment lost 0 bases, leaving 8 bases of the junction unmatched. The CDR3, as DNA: TGCGCCAGCAGCTTGGCCCCGACAGGGGCGCGAGAGACCCAGTACTTC. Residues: CASSLAPTGARETQYF.

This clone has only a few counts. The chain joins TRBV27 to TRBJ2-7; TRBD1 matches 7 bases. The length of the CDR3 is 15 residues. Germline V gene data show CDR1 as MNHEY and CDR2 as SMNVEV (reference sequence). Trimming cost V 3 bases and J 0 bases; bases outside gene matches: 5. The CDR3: CASSFARDSSYEQYF. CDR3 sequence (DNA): TGTGCCAGCAGTTTTGCCCGGGACAGCTCCTACGAGCAGTACTTC.

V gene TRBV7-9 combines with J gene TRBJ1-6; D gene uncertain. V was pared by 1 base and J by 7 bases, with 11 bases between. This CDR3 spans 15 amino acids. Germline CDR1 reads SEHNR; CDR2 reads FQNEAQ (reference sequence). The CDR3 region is CASSLGDGENSPLHF. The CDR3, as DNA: TGTGCCAGCAGCTTAGGTGACGGCGAAAATTCACCCCTCCACTTT. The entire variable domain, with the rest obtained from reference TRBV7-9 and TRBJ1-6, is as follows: DTGVSQNPRHKITKRGQNVTFRCDPISEHNRLYWYRQTLGQGPEFLTYFQNEAQLEKSRLLSDRFSAERPKGSFSTLEIQRTEQGDSAMYLCASSLGDGENSPLHFGNGTRLTVT.

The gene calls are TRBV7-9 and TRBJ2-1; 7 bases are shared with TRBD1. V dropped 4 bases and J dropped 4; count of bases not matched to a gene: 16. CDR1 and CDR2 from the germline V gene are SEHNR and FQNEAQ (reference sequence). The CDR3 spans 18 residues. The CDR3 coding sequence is TGTGCCAGCAGCTATAACTTAGGTGGCAGGGGGAGTTACAATGAGCAGTTCTTC. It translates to CASSYNLGGRGSYNEQFF.

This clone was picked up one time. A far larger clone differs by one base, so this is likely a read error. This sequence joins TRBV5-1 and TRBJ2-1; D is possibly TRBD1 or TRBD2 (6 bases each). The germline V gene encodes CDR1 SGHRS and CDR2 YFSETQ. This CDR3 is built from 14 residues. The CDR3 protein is CASWGAGGGNEQFF. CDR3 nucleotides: TGTGCCAGCTGGGGGGCGGGTGGGGGGAATGAGCAGTTCTTC.

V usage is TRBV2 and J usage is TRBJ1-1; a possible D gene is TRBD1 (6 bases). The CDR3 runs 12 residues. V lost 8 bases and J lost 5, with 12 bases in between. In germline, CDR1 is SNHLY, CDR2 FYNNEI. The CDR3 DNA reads TGTGCCAGCCCCAGGGGAGAGACTGAAGCTTTCTTT. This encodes CASPRGETEAFF.

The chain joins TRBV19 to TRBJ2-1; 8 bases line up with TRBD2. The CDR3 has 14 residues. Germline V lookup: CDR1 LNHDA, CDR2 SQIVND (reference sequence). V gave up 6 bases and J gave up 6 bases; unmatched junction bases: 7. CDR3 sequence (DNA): TGTGCCAGTAGCCCGGGACTAGATCGCAATGAGCAGTTCTTC. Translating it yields CASSPGLDRNEQFF.

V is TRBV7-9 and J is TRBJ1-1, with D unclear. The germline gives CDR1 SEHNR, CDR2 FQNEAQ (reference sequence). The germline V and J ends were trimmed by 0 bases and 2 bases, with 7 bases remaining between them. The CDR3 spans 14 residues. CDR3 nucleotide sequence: TGTGCCAGCAGCTTAGCGCCTGATAACACTGAAGCTTTCTTT. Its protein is CASSLAPDNTEAFF.

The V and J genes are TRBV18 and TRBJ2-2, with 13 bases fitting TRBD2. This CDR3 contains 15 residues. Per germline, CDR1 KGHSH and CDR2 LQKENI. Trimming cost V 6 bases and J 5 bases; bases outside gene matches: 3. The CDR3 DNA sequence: TGTGCCAGCTCGAGGACTAGCGGGGGAACCGGGGAGCTGTTTTTT. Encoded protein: CASSRTSGGTGELFF.

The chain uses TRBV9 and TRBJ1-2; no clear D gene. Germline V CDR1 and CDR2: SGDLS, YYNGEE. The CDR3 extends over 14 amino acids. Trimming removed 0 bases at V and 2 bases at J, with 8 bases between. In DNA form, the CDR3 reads TGTGCCAGCAGCGTAGGTGGGCCGAACTATGGCTACACCTTC. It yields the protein CASSVGGPNYGYTF.

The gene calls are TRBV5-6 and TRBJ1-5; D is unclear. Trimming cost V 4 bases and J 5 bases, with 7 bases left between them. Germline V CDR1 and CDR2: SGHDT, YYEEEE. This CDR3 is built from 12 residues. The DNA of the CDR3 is TGTGCCAGCAGCGTCCAGGATCAGCCCCAGCATTTT. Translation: CASSVQDQPQHF.